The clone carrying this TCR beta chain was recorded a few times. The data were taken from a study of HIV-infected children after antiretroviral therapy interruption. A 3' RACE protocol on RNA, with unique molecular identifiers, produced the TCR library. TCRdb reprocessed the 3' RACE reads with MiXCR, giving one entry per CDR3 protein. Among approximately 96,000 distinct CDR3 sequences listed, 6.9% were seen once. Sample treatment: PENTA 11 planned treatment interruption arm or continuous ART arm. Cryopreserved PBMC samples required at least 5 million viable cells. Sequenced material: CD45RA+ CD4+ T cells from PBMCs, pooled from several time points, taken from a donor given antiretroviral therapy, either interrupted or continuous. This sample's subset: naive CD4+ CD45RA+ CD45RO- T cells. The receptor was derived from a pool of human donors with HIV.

The CDR3 nucleotides read TGTGCCAGCAGTTACCCATTTCCGGGACTAGCGGACGCGAACACCGGGGAGCTGTTTTTT. Translating gives CASSYPFPGLADANTGELFF. The chain carries TRBV6-6 and TRBJ2-2, with 11 bases aligning to TRBD2. Germline CDR1 and CDR2: MNHNY and SVGAGI (reference sequence). CDR3 length: 20 residues. After removal of 2 bases from V and 0 bases from J, the junction contained 11 bases not matched to a gene.